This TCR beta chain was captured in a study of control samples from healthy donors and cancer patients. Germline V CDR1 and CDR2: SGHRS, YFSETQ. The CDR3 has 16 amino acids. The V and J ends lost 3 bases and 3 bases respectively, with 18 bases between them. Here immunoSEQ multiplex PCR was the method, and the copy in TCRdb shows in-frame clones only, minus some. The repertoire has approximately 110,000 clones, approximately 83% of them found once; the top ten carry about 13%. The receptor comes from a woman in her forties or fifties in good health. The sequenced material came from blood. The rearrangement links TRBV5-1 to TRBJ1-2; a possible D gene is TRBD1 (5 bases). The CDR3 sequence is CASSSDRDAGYYGYTF. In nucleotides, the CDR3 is TGCGCCAGCAGCTCAGACCGGGACGCCGGGTACTATGGCTACACCTTC.